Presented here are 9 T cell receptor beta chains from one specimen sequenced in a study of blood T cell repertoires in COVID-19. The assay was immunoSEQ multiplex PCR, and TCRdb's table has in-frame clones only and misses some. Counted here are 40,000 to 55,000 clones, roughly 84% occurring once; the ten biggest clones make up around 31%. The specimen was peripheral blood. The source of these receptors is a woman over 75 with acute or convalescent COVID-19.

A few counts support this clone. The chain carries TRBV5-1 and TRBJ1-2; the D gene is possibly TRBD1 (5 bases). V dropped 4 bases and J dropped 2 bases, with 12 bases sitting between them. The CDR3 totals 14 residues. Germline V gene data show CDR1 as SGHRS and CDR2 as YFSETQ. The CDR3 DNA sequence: TGCGCCAGCAGCCGTGACAGTCTAAACTATGGCTACACCTTC. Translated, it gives CASSRDSLNYGYTF.

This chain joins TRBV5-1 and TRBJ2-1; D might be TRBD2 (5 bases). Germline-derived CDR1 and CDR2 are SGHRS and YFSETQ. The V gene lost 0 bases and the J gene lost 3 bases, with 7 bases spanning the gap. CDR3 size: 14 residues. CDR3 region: CASSLAGSYNEQFF. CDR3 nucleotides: TGCGCCAGCAGCTTGGCGGGAAGCTACAATGAGCAGTTCTTC.

The CDR3 spells CASSPNNGVRGYNEQFF. The CDR3 region has the DNA TGTGCCAGTAGCCCAAACAACGGGGTAAGAGGATACAATGAGCAGTTCTTC. The gene calls are TRBV19 and TRBJ2-1; a possible D gene is TRBD2 (5 bases). The CDR3 is 17 amino acids. Germline V lookup: CDR1 LNHDA, CDR2 SQIVND (reference sequence). Trimming took off 6 bases at V and 4 bases at J, with 22 bases between the two ends.

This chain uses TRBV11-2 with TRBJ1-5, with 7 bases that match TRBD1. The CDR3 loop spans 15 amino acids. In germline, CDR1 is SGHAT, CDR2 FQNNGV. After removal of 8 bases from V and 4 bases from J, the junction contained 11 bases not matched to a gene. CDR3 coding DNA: TGTGCCAGCGCGCGATCGGGACAGAGTAATCAGCCCCAGCATTTT. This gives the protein CASARSGQSNQPQHF.

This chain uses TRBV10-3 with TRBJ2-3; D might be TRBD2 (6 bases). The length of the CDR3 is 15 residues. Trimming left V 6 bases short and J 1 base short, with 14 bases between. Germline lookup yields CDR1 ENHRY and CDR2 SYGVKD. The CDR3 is CAIRGVAGRTDTQYF. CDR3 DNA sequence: TGTGCCATCAGGGGGGTGGCGGGGCGCACAGATACGCAGTATTTT.

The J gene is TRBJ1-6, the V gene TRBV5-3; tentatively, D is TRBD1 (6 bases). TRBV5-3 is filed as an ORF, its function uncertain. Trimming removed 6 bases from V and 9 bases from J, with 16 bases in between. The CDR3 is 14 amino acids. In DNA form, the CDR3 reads TGTGCCAGAATCTTAAAGAGGGGGTTTTCACCCCTCCACTTT. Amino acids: CARILKRGFSPLHF.

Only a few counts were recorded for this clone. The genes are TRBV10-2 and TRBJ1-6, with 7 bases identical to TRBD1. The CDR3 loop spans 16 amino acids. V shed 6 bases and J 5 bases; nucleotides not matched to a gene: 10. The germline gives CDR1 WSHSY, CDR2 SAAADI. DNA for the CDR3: TGCGCCAGCAGGTCAACAAGACAGGGAAATAATTCACCCCTCCACTTT. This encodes CASRSTRQGNNSPLHF.

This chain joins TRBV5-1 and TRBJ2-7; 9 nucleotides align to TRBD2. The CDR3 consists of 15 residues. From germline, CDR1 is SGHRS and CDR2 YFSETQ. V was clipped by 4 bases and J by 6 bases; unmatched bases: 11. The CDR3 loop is CASSTLAGAEGEQYF. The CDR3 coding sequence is TGCGCCAGCAGCACCTTAGCGGGAGCCGAGGGCGAGCAGTACTTC.

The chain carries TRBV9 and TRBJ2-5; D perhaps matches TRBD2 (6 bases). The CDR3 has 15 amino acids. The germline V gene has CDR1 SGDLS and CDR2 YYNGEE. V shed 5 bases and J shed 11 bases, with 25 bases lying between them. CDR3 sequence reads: CASRRRRSSEKRQYF. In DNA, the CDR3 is TGTGCCAGCAGGAGAAGAAGGTCTAGCGAGAAGAGACAGTACTTC.